This is a list of T cell receptor beta chains from one sample in a study of metastatic and nonmetastatic thyroid tumors. TCRdb re-analyzed the PCR reads using MiXCR. The repertoire holds 25,000 to 30,000 clones, 3.7% seen once, with around 2.9% in the top ten. Sequenced input: blood. These receptors were obtained from a male donor with papillary thyroid cancer or a benign thyroid nodule (not recorded which). Some clones in this sample may be carry-over from other donors' samples. The CDR3 runs from the conserved cysteine through the conserved F or W. Fields, in order: clone size, J gene, D gene, V gene, CDR3 protein, CDR3 DNA. The D gene is left open where the match is weak. Expanded clones are given a class, and other clones once, few, many or no size at all.

many,TRBJ2-1,TRBD2,TRBV20-1,CSARARASGLYNEQFF,TGCAGTGCTAGGGCCCGGGCTAGCGGGTTATACAATGAGCAGTTCTTC
medium-sized,TRBJ2-7,NA,TRBV6-2/TRBV6-3,CASSARVGGDEQYF,TGTGCCAGCAGTGCTCGGGTTGGGGGCGACGAGCAGTACTTC
many,TRBJ2-5,NA,TRBV11-2,CASSLGHHQETQYF,TGTGCCAGCAGCTTAGGGCACCACCAAGAGACCCAGTACTTC
many,TRBJ2-7,NA,TRBV20-1,CSAQVYEQYF,TGCAGTGCTCAAGTATACGAGCAGTACTTC
many,TRBJ2-1,NA,TRBV3-1,CASSQEASVVNNEQFF,TGTGCCAGCAGCCAAGAAGCTAGCGTAGTAAACAATGAGCAGTTCTTC
many,TRBJ1-1,TRBD1,TRBV15,CATSRGGTGRAEAFF,TGTGCCACCAGCAGAGGGGGGACAGGGAGGGCTGAAGCTTTCTTT
NA,TRBJ2-3,NA,TRBV20-1,CSADPGQSTDTQYF,TGCAGTGCCGACCCGGGACAAAGCACAGATACGCAGTATTTT
few,TRBJ1-5,NA,TRBV19,CASRESGYSNQPQHF,TGTGCCAGTAGAGAAAGCGGGTATAGCAATCAGCCCCAGCATTTT
many,TRBJ2-2,NA,TRBV7-7,CASSSITGELFF,TGTGCTAGCAGCTCGATCACCGGGGAGCTGTTTTTT
many,TRBJ1-2,TRBD1,TRBV20-1,CSADQGVYGYTF,TGCAGTGCGGACCAGGGGGTCTATGGCTACACCTTC
many,TRBJ2-7,TRBD1,TRBV24-1,CATSDAAGTGLEQYF,TGTGCCACCAGTGACGCCGCCGGGACAGGGCTCGAGCAGTACTTC
few,TRBJ2-1,NA,TRBV5-1,CASRLGTLDNEQFF,TGCGCCAGCAGACTCGGGACTTTGGATAATGAGCAGTTCTTC
NA,TRBJ1-2,NA,TRBV6-1,CASSDRDSNYGYTF,TGTGCCAGCAGTGACAGAGACAGTAACTATGGCTACACCTTC
medium-sized,TRBJ1-6,NA,TRBV6-2/TRBV6-3,CASSAMAHYNSPLHF,TGTGCCAGCAGTGCAATGGCCCACTATAATTCACCCCTCCACTTT
NA,TRBJ1-3,NA,TRBV27,CASGPNSGNTMYF,TGTGCCAGCGGGCCTAACTCTGGAAACACCATGTATTTT
NA,TRBJ2-2,NA,TRBV24-1,CATSENRDTGELFF,TGTGCCACCAGTGAAAACAGGGACACCGGGGAGCTGTTTTTT
many,TRBJ2-7,NA,TRBV6-1,CASRSARGYNEQYF,TGTGCCAGCAGGTCCGCCAGGGGTTACAACGAGCAGTACTTC
many,TRBJ1-2,NA,TRBV18,CASSPGRDFNGYTF,TGTGCCAGCTCACCGGGGCGGGACTTTAACGGCTACACCTTC
many,TRBJ1-1,NA,TRBV14,CASSQDLDTEAFF,TGTGCCAGCAGCCAAGACCTGGACACTGAAGCTTTCTTT
many,TRBJ1-2,TRBD1,TRBV10-3,CAIRTGQVYGYTF,TGTGCCATTCGGACAGGGCAGGTCTATGGCTACACCTTC